The source of this T cell receptor (beta chain) is a study of shared clonotypes between healthy human individuals. The CDR3 totals 13 residues. Germline CDR1 LGHNA, CDR2 YSLEER. The V segment lost 4 bases and the J segment 8 bases; nucleotides outside the gene matches: 5. Using immunoSEQ multiplex PCR, the repertoire was profiled, and TCRdb retains in-frame clones only, with some absent. This repertoire shows around 980,000 clones, around 78% found once; its top ten account for 0.5% to 0.65%. The chain recombines TRBV4-3 with TRBJ2-1; TRBD2 matches at 7 bases. Sequencing was carried out using memory CD4+ T cells from PBMCs. Subset of the sample: CD45RA-negative fraction. The clonotype comes from a man aged 18 to 30 in good health. Some clones in this sample may be carry-over from other donors' samples. CDR3 DNA sequence: TGCGCCAGCAGCCGGGGGGGAGGCTATGAGCAGTTCTTC. It encodes CASSRGGGYEQFF.